This T cell receptor beta chain was profiled in a study of blood T cell repertoires in COVID-19. Unmatched junction bases numbered 7, after V lost 0 bases and J lost 6 bases. The length of the CDR3 is 16 residues. Germline loops: CDR1 SGHRS, CDR2 YFSETQ. Measured with immunoSEQ multiplex PCR; TCRdb has only the in-frame clones, and not every one. Here the sample spans approximately 200,000 clones, around 82% being singletons. This clone was observed a single time. Sequences were obtained from peripheral blood. The V and J genes are TRBV5-1 and TRBJ2-7; 12 bases align to TRBD1. The sequence was collected from a woman between 55 and 75 years old with acute or convalescent COVID-19. This CDR3 reads CASSLVRGTGGAEQYF. CDR3 DNA sequence: TGCGCCAGCAGCTTGGTAAGAGGGACAGGGGGCGCCGAGCAGTACTTC.